This T cell receptor beta chain was sequenced during a study of cytotoxic CD8 clonotypes in ibrutinib-treated CLL. Findings and limits, study-wide: In sustained-remission versus progressing patients, sampling times differed.

CDR3 length: 14 amino acids. Germline assignment: CDR1 MNHEY and CDR2 SMNVEV (reference sequence). Trimming left V 9 bases short and J 2 bases short, with 13 bases between. Note on this clone: What it binds is not known.

Clones were sequenced by immunoSEQ multiplex PCR, and TCRdb holds only the in-frame ones, with some missing. This sample has roughly 76,000 clones, with more than 70% found just once. The sample in question was PBMCs, obtained at disease progression, from a patient treated with ibrutinib. The receptor was isolated from a human donor with chronic lymphocytic leukemia. This chain connects TRBV27 to TRBJ2-2; no firm D call. CDR3 amino acids: CASWRGINTGELFF. The CDR3 DNA sequence: TGTGCCAGTTGGCGAGGCATCAACACCGGGGAGCTGTTTTTT.